The entry below gives a single T cell receptor beta chain sequence along with its context. This specimen comes from a study of blood T cells in healthy people across ages. The second PCR ran 7 to 11 cycles with a sample-barcoded 5' primer and J-beta primers. TCRdb called the 5' RACE reads again in MiXCR, with one record for every CDR3 protein. The sample records about a million distinct CDR3 sequences, about 51% being singletons. A minimum of 7 million PBMCs was isolated per sample. The CDR3 loop spans 16 amino acids. CDR1 and CDR2 from the germline V gene are MGHRA and YSYEKL. Deletions cut 1 base from V and 4 bases from J, with 13 bases between.

The chain recombines TRBV4-1 with TRBJ2-2; D might be TRBD1 (6 bases). The material sequenced was blood. This receptor was obtained from a woman aged 60-75 years in good health. Here the CDR3 reads CASSQATTGSTGELFF. The CDR3 DNA is TGCGCCAGCAGCCAAGCGACTACAGGGTCCACCGGGGAGCTGTTTTTT.